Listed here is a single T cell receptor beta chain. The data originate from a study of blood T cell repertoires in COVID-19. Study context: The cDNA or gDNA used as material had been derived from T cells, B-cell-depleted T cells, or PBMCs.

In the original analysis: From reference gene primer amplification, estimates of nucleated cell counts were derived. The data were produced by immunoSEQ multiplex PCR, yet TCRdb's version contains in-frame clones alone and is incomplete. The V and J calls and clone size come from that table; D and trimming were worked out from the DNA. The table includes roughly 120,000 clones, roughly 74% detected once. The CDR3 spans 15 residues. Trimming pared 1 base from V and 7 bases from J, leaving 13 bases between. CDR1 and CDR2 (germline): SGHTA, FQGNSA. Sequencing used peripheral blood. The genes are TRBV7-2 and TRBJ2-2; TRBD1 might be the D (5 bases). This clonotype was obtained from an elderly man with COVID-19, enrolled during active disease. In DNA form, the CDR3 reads TGTGCCAGCAGCTTAGAAGGGTGGGGCGGCGGGGAGCTGTTTTTT. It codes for CASSLEGWGGGELFF. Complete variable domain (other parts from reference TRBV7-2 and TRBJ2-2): GAGVSQSPSNKVTEKGKDVELRCDPISGHTALYWYRQSLGQGLEFLIYFQGNSAPDKSGLPSDRFSAERTGGSVSTLTIQRTQQEDSAVYLCASSLEGWGGGELFFGEGSRLTVL.